A selection of T cell receptor beta chains follows, all from one sample in a study of cytomegalovirus exposure and HLA in healthy donors. Data came from immunoSEQ multiplex PCR; TCRdb stores just in-frame clones and leaves some out. The sample shows 75,000 to 95,000 clones, roughly 84% of them seen only once. Sequenced sample: PBMCs. These receptors all stem from a man aged 18 to 30 in good health and CMV-seronegative. Both conserved end residues are part of each CDR3. Each record gives: CDR3 length, D gene, J gene, V gene, clone size, CDR3 DNA, CDR3 protein. A D gene is named only where the DNA matches it firmly. Size is omitted from some rows. Given values are once, few, many or a class for expanded clones.

16 TRBD2 TRBJ2-7 TRBV15 once TGTGCCACCAGCATACCCCCGGTCGCGGGAGTGTACGAGCAGTACTTC CATSIPPVAGVYEQYF
15 - TRBJ1-4 TRBV5-1 - TGCGCCAGCAGCTTGGGGCTCTCAACTAATGAAAAACTGTTTTTT CASSLGLSTNEKLFF
17 TRBD2 TRBJ2-1 TRBV5-1 - TGCGCCAGCAGCCCTCGACTAGCGGGGGGAAGCTACAATGAGCAGTTCTTC CASSPRLAGGSYNEQFF
14 - TRBJ1-5 TRBV15 - TGTGCCACCAGCAGAAGGGGCGACAATCAGCCCCAGCATTTT CATSRRGDNQPQHF
15 TRBD2 TRBJ2-7 TRBV5-4 - TGTGCCAGCAGCTTGGGGGCGGGAGGTATCTACGAGCAGTACTTC CASSLGAGGIYEQYF
14 - TRBJ1-6 TRBV6-6 once TGTGCCAGCTTGACAGGCTCCTATAATTCACCCCTCCACTTT CASLTGSYNSPLHF
14 - TRBJ1-1 TRBV5-8 few TGTGCCAGCAGCTTGAGGCCCAGGGAGGCTGAAGCTTTCTTT CASSLRPREAEAFF
18 - TRBJ2-3 TRBV5-1 - TGCGCCAGCAGCTTGCAAGTGAGGGTTGCCCTTAGCACAGATACGCAGTATTTT CASSLQVRVALSTDTQYF
15 - TRBJ2-6 TRBV9 - TGTGCCAGCAGCATCACAGGGTATGGGGCCAACGTCCTGACTTTC CASSITGYGANVLTF
14 - TRBJ2-5 TRBV5-4 - TGTGCCAGCAGCTTGGAGCCGGGAATAGAGACCCAGTACTTC CASSLEPGIETQYF
13 - TRBJ2-7 TRBV5-4 - TGTGCCAGCAGCGCGGAAAGCTCCTACGAGCAGTACTTC CASSAESSYEQYF
15 - TRBJ1-1 TRBV7-3 - TGTGCCAGCAGCCCTAGGGGGGGTAGGGGAACTGAAGCTTTCTTT CASSPRGGRGTEAFF
14 - TRBJ2-4 TRBV23-1 - TGCGCCAGCAGTCAAGCGCGGCCCCGGGGCATTCAGTACTTC CASSQARPRGIQYF
16 - TRBJ2-7 TRBV7-3 - TGTGCCAGCAGCTTAACGGGGGCCACCCCCTCCTACGAGCAGTACTTC CASSLTGATPSYEQYF
11 - TRBJ2-7 TRBV20-1 - TGCAGTGCTACACGACTTGGGGAGCAGTACTTC CSATRLGEQYF
15 TRBD1 TRBJ2-7 TRBV11-2 - TGTGCCAGCAGCTTAGGTCTCCCGGGACAGGGCATAGAGTACTTC CASSLGLPGQGIEYF
14 TRBD1 TRBJ2-3 TRBV5-1 - TGCGCCAGCAGCTCGGGACAGGGGGCAGATACGCAGTATTTT CASSSGQGADTQYF
22 - TRBJ2-2 TRBV12-2 - TGTGCAAGTCTCCACGACAGGGCTTTAGCGGGGGCCCGCCGCGCGAACACCGGGGAGCTGTTTTTT CASLHDRALAGARRANTGELFF
15 TRBD1 TRBJ2-1 TRBV29-1 - TGCAGCGTTGAAAACCCGGGACAGGGCCACAATGAGCAGTTCTTC CSVENPGQGHNEQFF
14 - TRBJ2-7 TRBV6-5 - TGCGCCAGCAGTTCCTTCCGGGGGAACTACGAGCAGTACTTC CASSSFRGNYEQYF
15 TRBD2 TRBJ2-3 TRBV6-5 - TGTGCCAGCAGACTAGCGATCACTCCCACAGATACGCAGTATTTT CASRLAITPTDTQYF
17 TRBD1 TRBJ2-7 TRBV28 - TGTGCCAGCAGTTCCACCGTTGCGGGACAGGGTTTGTACGAGCAGTACTTC CASSSTVAGQGLYEQYF
15 - TRBJ1-1 TRBV19 once TGTGCCAGTAGTATATACACGACAGGGAACACTGAAGCTTTCTTT CASSIYTTGNTEAFF
15 TRBD2 TRBJ2-7 TRBV18 few TGTGCCAGCTCACCTACTAGCGGGAATGCCTACGAGCAGTACTTC CASSPTSGNAYEQYF
13 - TRBJ2-1 TRBV29-1 - TGCAGCGTTGAAGGACTAGTCTACAATGAGCAGTTCTTC CSVEGLVYNEQFF
12 - TRBJ2-5 TRBV11-1 - TGTGCCAGCAGCTTAGATAGCGAGACCCAGTACTTC CASSLDSETQYF
14 - TRBJ2-3 TRBV15 - TGTGCCACCAGCAAAGGCGGGGGCACAGATACGCAGTATTTT CATSKGGGTDTQYF
17 TRBD2 TRBJ2-1 TRBV10-3 - TGTGCCATCAGTGAGTCGGGGGCGGGAGGGCCTCACAATGAGCAGTTCTTC CAISESGAGGPHNEQFF
15 - TRBJ1-1 TRBV18 - TGTGCCAGCTCATTACCTTCGGGGGGGAACACTGAAGCTTTCTTT CASSLPSGGNTEAFF
14 TRBD1 TRBJ1-2 TRBV5-6 - TGTGCCAGCAGACGGGACAGTACTAACTATGGCTACACCTTC CASRRDSTNYGYTF
15 TRBD2 TRBJ2-2 TRBV7-9 - TGTGCCAGCAGCCTGACTAGCGGGGTGACCGGGGAGCTGTTTTTT CASSLTSGVTGELFF
16 - TRBJ2-7 TRBV30 - TGTGCCTGGAGTAAAAAACATGGGGCTAGGAACTACGAGCAGTACTTC CAWSKKHGARNYEQYF
15 TRBD1 TRBJ1-5 TRBV6-1 - TGTGCCAGCAGTGAGGGACAGCATAGCAATCAGCCCCAGCATTTT CASSEGQHSNQPQHF
14 TRBD1 TRBJ1-2 TRBV4-3 once TGCGCCAGCAGCCAAGAACAGGGGGACTATGGCTACACCTTC CASSQEQGDYGYTF
15 TRBD1 TRBJ1-5 TRBV2 - TGTGCCAGCAGTGACAGCCCGACAGGGCCTCAGCCCCAGCATTTT CASSDSPTGPQPQHF
15 TRBD2 TRBJ2-7 TRBV10-3 - TGTGCCATCAGTGATTTTGGACGGGGGGTGTACGAGCAGTACTTC CAISDFGRGVYEQYF
15 TRBD1 TRBJ1-2 TRBV30 - TGTGCCTGGAGTGCCTGGACAGGGGGCGGTGATGGCTACACCTTC CAWSAWTGGGDGYTF
14 - TRBJ1-3 TRBV6-6 - TGTGCCAGCAGGCAGGGCGCCTCTGGAAACACCATATATTTT CASRQGASGNTIYF
15 TRBD2 TRBJ2-3 TRBV11-2 - TGTGCCAGCAGCTTAGCGGCGGGAGGGGGGGATACGCAGTATTTT CASSLAAGGGDTQYF
15 - TRBJ1-1 TRBV18 few TGTGCCAGCTCACCAACTGGCGGTAATGCACCTGAAGCTTTCTTT CASSPTGGNAPEAFF
13 - TRBJ1-3 TRBV6-4 - TGTGCCAGCAGCGAGACAGTCGGAAACACCATATATTTT CASSETVGNTIYF
13 TRBD1 TRBJ1-1 TRBV28 - TGTGCCACCATGGGACAGGGAAACACTGAAGCTTTCTTT CATMGQGNTEAFF
16 - TRBJ2-1 TRBV11-3 - TGTGCCAGCAGCAAAAGACACGACGGGATTTACAATGAGCAGTTCTTC CASSKRHDGIYNEQFF
13 TRBD1 TRBJ1-1 TRBV7-3 - TGTGCCAGCAGTACCGGGACAGTCGCTGAAGCTTTCTTT CASSTGTVAEAFF
15 - TRBJ1-5 TRBV30 - TGTGCCTGGAAGGTTGACAGCTATAGCAATCAGCCCCAGCATTTT CAWKVDSYSNQPQHF
14 - TRBJ2-7 TRBV15 once TGTGCCACCAGCAGTGAGGCAGGGCCCTCGTTTCGGTACTTC CATSSEAGPSFRYF
15 TRBD1 TRBJ1-2 TRBV5-1 once TGCGCCAGCAGCTTGGGTGACAGGGGGCTAGATGGCTACACCTTC CASSLGDRGLDGYTF
14 - TRBJ2-7 TRBV6-1 - TGTGCCAGCAGTGAAGTAGGGGGGGGCTCGGAGCAGTACTTC CASSEVGGGSEQYF
16 TRBD1 TRBJ1-2 TRBV19 - TGTGCCAGTAGTAACCCGGGACAGCCATTCTACTATGGCTACACCTTC CASSNPGQPFYYGYTF
14 TRBD2 TRBJ2-1 TRBV25-1 once TGTGCCAGCATCCCTAGCGGGGTATACAATGAGCAGTTCTTC CASIPSGVYNEQFF
15 - TRBJ1-1 TRBV19 - TGTGCCAGTAGTATAGTTGCAGGGTTGAACACTGAAGCTTTCTTT CASSIVAGLNTEAFF
11 - TRBJ1-1 TRBV5-8 - TGTGCCAGCAGCCCACAGGGTAGAACTTTCTTT CASSPQGRTFF
14 - TRBJ2-3 TRBV5-6 once TGTGCCAGCAGCTTAGATGGGGCCGCAGATACGCAGTATTTT CASSLDGAADTQYF
16 TRBD2 TRBJ2-5 TRBV9 - TGTGCCAGCAGCGAGGGACTAGCGGGAGGGAGGGAGACCCAGTACTTC CASSEGLAGGRETQYF
14 TRBD2 TRBJ2-5 TRBV5-6 - TGTGCCAGCAGGGGCGCGGGGAGGGGAGAGACCCAGTACTTC CASRGAGRGETQYF
14 TRBD2 TRBJ2-5 TRBV7-6 - TGTGCCAGCAGCCGAGCGGGAGAGGGAGAGACCCAGTACTTC CASSRAGEGETQYF
15 TRBD1 TRBJ1-3 TRBV7-2 - TGTGCCAGCAGCCGACAGGGGGCTATAGGAAACACCATATATTTT CASSRQGAIGNTIYF